This T cell receptor beta chain was observed in a study of shared clonotypes between healthy human individuals (dated by TCRdb to between 2020 and 2021). Study-level background: The cohort comprised a couple of women and a few men aged 18 to 49 years. To estimate repertoire size and how much clonotypes are shared between individuals, the study performed deep sequencing of blood TCR repertoires from a few healthy adults. Libraries were prepared and TCR repertoires were sequenced by different laboratories using diverse techniques, in order to increase sequencing depth and limit assay-specific biases. Per donor, leukapheresis produced somewhere between about 0.9 and 9 billion PBMCs. The paper's findings and limits, for the study overall: Sampling was restricted to blood, and TCR repertoires in tissue are likely to differ from TCR repertoires in blood. Pairwise subsampling led to the expectation that sequencing depth would affect the degree of clonotype sharing among donors. The genetic and exposure-history diversity represented was limited by the small number of donors.

CDR3 length: 14 amino acids, cysteine to phenylalanine. Only the CDR3 portion is preserved as DNA: 42 bases, with reading frame beginning at the first base. Germline trimming amounts to 3 bases on V and 5 bases on J, with 6 as the count of junction bases outside the gene matches. As encoded in the germline V gene, CDR1 is SGHTA while CDR2 is FQGNSA. Using the deep immunoSEQ assay, TCR CDR3 regions were amplified from genomic DNA by multiplex PCR. Genomic DNA extracted from each cell subset was distributed evenly over all wells of several immunoSEQ 96-well plates, and each plate served as one replicate. For unsorted PBMC, approximately 290 ng genomic DNA, equal to around 30,000 T cell genomes, was loaded into each replicate PCR. Unsorted PBMC genomic DNA was sequenced across ten immunoSEQ deep assay plates. Purified libraries were quantified with a Qubit 3.0 fluorometer, sized on a Bioanalyzer 2100, and re-quantified with the KAPA Library Quantification kit. Each immunoSEQ 96-well plate was sequenced on its own single-read 150-cycle Illumina NextSeq 550 flow cell. As for the original processing: Because the immunoSEQ output included only junctional sequences and no quality scores, the filtering could not be the same as the filtering used for full-length reads. To assign V/J genes and CDR3, sequences were annotated using PyIR, a Python wrapper for IgBLAST v1.9, with IMGT germline references. Any read was removed if the V/J assignment was weak (E-value above 1e-6), the CDR3 was missing, or the read contained stop codons, out-of-frame junctions, or ambiguous translated residues. A V3J clonotype was defined by an identical inferred V gene, J gene, and CDR3 amino acid sequence. Percentage overlap between repertoires was computed as shared unique clonotypes divided by the size of the smaller repertoire. RTK rarefaction, the Chao1 estimator, and Recon v2.1 estimates of unobserved clonotypes were used to assess repertoire richness. TCRdb holds this immuneACCESS table with in-frame rearrangements only. Some clones are missing; in checked studies, unresolved V genes explain under half, and the rest has no known cause. The D gene and trimming were derived from the DNA, and the V and J assignments and clone size from that table. This sample lists some 530,000 clones; around four fifths were detected once. The ten top clones hold about 12% of the sample.

The donors were healthy, HIV-negative adults with no recently reported acute infections or vaccinations. All donors were Caucasian adults living in Nashville, Tennessee, USA. In the unsorted samples, 87 million or so PBMCs were counted, and genomic DNA was extracted using the QIAamp DNA Blood Mini kit. After blood collection by leukapheresis, PBMCs were isolated using Ficoll-Histopaque density gradient centrifugation and then cryopreserved in the vapor phase of liquid nitrogen. Turning to this clone: Which antigen it targets is not known. No base quality information exists; no much larger clone differs at one position.

The specimen was PBMCs. The clonotype comes from a woman aged 40-49 years in good health. Some clones in this sample may be carry-over from other donors' samples. The rearrangement joined TRBV7-2 to TRBJ2-5, with TRBD1 matching 7 junction bases. The sequenced DNA: TGTGCCAGCAGCTTCCAGGGGGAGAGGGAGACCCAGTACTTC. Its protein reads: CASSFQGERETQYF.